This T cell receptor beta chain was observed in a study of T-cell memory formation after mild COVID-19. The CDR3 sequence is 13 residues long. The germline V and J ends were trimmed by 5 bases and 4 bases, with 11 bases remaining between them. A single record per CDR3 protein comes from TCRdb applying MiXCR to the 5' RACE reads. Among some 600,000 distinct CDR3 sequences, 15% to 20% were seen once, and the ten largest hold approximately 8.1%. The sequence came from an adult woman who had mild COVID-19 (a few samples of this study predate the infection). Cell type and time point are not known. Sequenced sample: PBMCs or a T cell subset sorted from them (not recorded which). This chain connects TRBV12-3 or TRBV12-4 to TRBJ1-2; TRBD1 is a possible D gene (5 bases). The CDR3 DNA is TGTGCCAGCAGTCGGGGCCACTTCTATGGCTACACCTTC. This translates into CASSRGHFYGYTF.